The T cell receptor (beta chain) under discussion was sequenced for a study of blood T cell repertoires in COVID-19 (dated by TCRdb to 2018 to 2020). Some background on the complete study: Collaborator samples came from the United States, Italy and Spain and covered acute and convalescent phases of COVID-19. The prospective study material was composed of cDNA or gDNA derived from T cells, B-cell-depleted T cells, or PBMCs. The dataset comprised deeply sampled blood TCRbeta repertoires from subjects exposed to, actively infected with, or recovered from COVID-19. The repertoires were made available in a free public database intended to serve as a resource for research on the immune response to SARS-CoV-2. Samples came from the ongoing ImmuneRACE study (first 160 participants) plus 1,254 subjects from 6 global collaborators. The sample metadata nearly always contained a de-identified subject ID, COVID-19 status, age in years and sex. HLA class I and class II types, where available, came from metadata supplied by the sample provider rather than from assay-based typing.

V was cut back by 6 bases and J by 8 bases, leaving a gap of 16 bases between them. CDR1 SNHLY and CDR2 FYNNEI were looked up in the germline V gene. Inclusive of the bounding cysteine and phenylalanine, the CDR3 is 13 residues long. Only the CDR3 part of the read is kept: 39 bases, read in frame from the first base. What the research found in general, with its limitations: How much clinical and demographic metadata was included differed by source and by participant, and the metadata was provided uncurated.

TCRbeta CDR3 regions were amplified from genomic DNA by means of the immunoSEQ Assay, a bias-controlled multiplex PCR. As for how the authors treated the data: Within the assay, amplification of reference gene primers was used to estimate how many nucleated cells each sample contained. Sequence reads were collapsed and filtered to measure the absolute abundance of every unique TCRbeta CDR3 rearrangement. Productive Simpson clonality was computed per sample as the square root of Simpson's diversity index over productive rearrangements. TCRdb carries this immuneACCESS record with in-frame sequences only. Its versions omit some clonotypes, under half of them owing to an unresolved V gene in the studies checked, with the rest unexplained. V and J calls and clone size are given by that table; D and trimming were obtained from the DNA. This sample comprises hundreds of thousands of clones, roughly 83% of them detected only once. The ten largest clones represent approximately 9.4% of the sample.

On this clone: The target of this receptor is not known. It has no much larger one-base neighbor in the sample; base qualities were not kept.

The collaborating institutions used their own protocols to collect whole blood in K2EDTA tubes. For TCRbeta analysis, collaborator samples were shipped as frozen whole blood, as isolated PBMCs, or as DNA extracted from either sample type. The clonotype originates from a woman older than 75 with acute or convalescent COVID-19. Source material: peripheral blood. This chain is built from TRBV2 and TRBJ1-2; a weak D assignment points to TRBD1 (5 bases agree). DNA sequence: TGTGCCAGCAGGACGGAGAGGCGGGGGGGCTACACCTTC. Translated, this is CASRTERRGGYTF. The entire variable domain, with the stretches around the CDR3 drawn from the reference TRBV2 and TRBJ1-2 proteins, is EPEVTQTPSHQVTQMGQEVILRCVPISNHLYFYWYRQILGQKVEFLVSFYNNEISEKSEIFDDQFSVERPDGSNFTLKIRSTKLEDSAMYFCASRTERRGGYTFGSGTRLTVV.